This T cell receptor (beta chain) was sequenced in a study of shared clonotypes between healthy human individuals. On the study more broadly: A donor's plate count was three for CD4 naive and three for CD4 memory; CD8 naive had two and CD8 memory one. Study results and limitations: Around 5% was the fraction of naive CD4 clonotypes found shared across a few donors. Non-shared clonotypes were found to have lower generation probabilities than the clonotypes that were shared by all four of the sorted-subset donors.

The CDR3 has 16 amino acids. The ends were cut back, 0 bases at V and 3 bases at J, with 12 bases in the middle. Germline V lookup: CDR1 KGHSH, CDR2 LQKENI. The protocol was immunoSEQ multiplex PCR, while the TCRdb copy is restricted to in-frame clones and leaves out a portion. The sample consists of around 510,000 clones, about 96% of them appearing once. Regarding this clone: The target antigen is unknown.

The genes are TRBV18 and TRBJ2-1; D possibly corresponds to TRBD2 (6 bases). The receptor was derived from a woman aged 25 to 39 in good health. Material: naive CD4+ T cells sorted from blood. Subset reported: CD45RA+ positively selected. CDR3 coding DNA: TGTGCCAGCTCACCACCCTGGGCTAGCGACTACAATGAGCAGTTCTTC. It encodes CASSPPWASDYNEQFF.